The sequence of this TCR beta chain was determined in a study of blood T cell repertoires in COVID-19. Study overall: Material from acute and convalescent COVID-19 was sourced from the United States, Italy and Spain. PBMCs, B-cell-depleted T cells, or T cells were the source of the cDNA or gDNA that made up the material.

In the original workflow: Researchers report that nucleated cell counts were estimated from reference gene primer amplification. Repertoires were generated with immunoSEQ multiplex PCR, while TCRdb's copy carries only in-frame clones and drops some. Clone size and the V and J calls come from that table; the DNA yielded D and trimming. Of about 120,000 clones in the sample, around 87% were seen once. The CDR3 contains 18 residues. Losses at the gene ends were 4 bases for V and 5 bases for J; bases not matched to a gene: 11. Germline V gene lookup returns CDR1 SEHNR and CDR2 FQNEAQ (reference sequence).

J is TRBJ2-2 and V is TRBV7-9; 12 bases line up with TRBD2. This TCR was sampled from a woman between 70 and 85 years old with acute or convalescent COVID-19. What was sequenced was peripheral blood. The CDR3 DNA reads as TGTGCCAGCAGCTCCCGACTAGCGGGGGCCGCGGAAACCGGGGAGCTGTTTTTT. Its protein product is CASSSRLAGAAETGELFF.